A single sample gave rise to the 22 T cell receptor beta chains below, sequenced in a study of OX40 agonist ivuxolimab in advanced cancers. TCRdb's copy holds only in-frame clones and misses some; the assay was immunoSEQ multiplex PCR. The table lists 75,000 to 100,000 clones, 85% to 90% of them singletons, with roughly 5.5% in the top ten. Sequenced material: CD4+ or CD8+ T cells sorted from blood, taken in a trial of the OX40 agonist ivuxolimab. All receptors come from an adult with an advanced solid tumor such as melanoma, head and neck, liver or kidney cancer.

The genes are TRBV19 and TRBJ2-3; D is possibly TRBD1 (5 bases). Germline CDR1 is LNHDA and CDR2 is SQIVND (reference sequence). The length of the CDR3 is 13 residues. V lost 7 bases and J 4 bases, leaving 12 bases between the germline ends. DNA of the CDR3: TGTGCCAGTAAAAGGGGTAGCTCAGATACGCAGTATTTT. Translated: CASKRGSSDTQYF.

The rearrangement joins TRBV2 to TRBJ2-5; 7 bases match TRBD1. The CDR3 has 13 residues. The germline V gene has CDR1 SNHLY and CDR2 FYNNEI. With 5 bases clipped from V and 5 bases from J, the junction kept 5 bases outside the gene matches. CDR3 amino acids: CASSTGVAETQYF. The CDR3 DNA reads TGTGCCAGCAGTACAGGGGTTGCTGAGACCCAGTACTTC.

The CDR3, as DNA: TGCAGCGTGCCGGGACTAGGGTACAATGAGCAGTTCTTC. It specifies CSVPGLGYNEQFF. V gene TRBV29-1 combines with J gene TRBJ2-1; 8 bases map to TRBD2. Trimming took 6 bases from V and 4 from J; bases not matched to a gene: 5. Per germline, CDR1 SQVTM and CDR2 ANQGSEA. The CDR3 is made up of 13 amino acids.

This rearrangement joins TRBV19 to TRBJ2-7; the D gene could be TRBD1 or TRBD2 (6 bases each). The length of the CDR3 is 13 residues. The V gene lost 3 bases and the J gene lost 7 bases, with 13 bases spanning the gap. From germline, CDR1 is LNHDA and CDR2 SQIVND (reference sequence). The CDR3 protein is CASSMYGGREQYF. In DNA, the CDR3 is TGTGCCAGTAGTATGTATGGGGGGCGGGAGCAGTACTTC.

J is TRBJ1-1 and V is TRBV7-3, with D unclear. Germline CDR1 is SGHTA and CDR2 is FQGTGA. The V end was cut by 2 bases, the J end by 0 bases, with 4 bases between. The CDR3 consists of 13 residues. CDR3 sequence: CASSLWVNTEAFF. CDR3 bases: TGTGCCAGCAGCTTATGGGTGAACACTGAAGCTTTCTTT.

The chain couples TRBV7-3 to TRBJ2-2; TRBD1 matches at 7 bases. Germline values: CDR1 SGHTA, CDR2 FQGTGA. V lost 5 bases to trimming and J lost 6 bases; unmatched junction nucleotides: 9. This CDR3 contains 15 residues. As DNA, the CDR3 is TGTGCCAGCAGCCCACGCTACAGGGGATCCGGGGAGCTGTTTTTT. As protein: CASSPRYRGSGELFF.

This chain connects TRBV7-8 to TRBJ2-1; 11 bases fit TRBD2. The V gene end was trimmed by 7 bases and the J gene end by 8 bases; junction bases not matched to a gene: 16. Germline V gene data show CDR1 as SGHVS and CDR2 as FQNEAQ. The CDR3 has 17 amino acids. CDR3 in DNA: TGTGCCAGCAACATACCGGGACTAGCGGCTCCGGGGGATGAGCAGTTCTTC. As protein: CASNIPGLAAPGDEQFF.

This rearrangement joins TRBV27 to TRBJ1-6; D is possibly TRBD1 (5 bases). This CDR3 has 14 residues. The V and J ends lost 8 bases and 8 bases respectively, with 16 bases between them. The germline V gene has CDR1 MNHEY and CDR2 SMNVEV (reference sequence). The CDR3 protein is CASGTSGVHSPLHF. In DNA form, the CDR3 reads TGTGCCAGCGGGACCTCGGGCGTTCATTCACCCCTCCACTTT.

About this clone itself: Germline and junction disagree at one end, which may indicate a read error. The sample contains more than one DNA sequence encoding this CDR3. The gene calls are TRBV5-1 and TRBJ2-3, with TRBD1 matching 7 bases. There are 14 residues in the CDR3. CDR1 and CDR2 from the germline V gene are SGHRS and YFSETQ. The CDR3 sequence is CASSLDRSTDTQYF. Here the CDR3 DNA reads TGCGCCAGCAGTTTGGACAGGAGCACAGATACGCAGTATTTT.

In DNA, the CDR3 is TGCAGTGCTAGTCCCAAGAACGAGCAGTACTTC. The encoded protein is CSASPKNEQYF. This chain joins TRBV20-1 and TRBJ2-5; D is unclear. With the DNA end fitting TRBJ2-7 better, the J assignment may be wrong. The CDR3 covers 11 residues. CDR1 is DFQATT and CDR2 is SNEGSKA in the germline V gene (reference sequence).

V usage is TRBV28 and J usage is TRBJ2-1; D not certain. V lost 5 bases and J lost 6, with 11 bases in between. From germline, CDR1 is MDHEN and CDR2 SYDVKM. The CDR3 contains 13 residues. CDR3 loop: CASSRPNFNEQFF. In DNA form, the CDR3 reads TGTGCCAGCAGTAGACCAAACTTCAATGAGCAGTTCTTC.

V gene TRBV7-2 combines with J gene TRBJ1-2; 12 nucleotides match TRBD1. V trimming: 5 bases; J trimming: 8 bases; junction bases outside the gene matches: 6. The CDR3 covers 14 residues. Germline-derived CDR1 and CDR2 are SGHTA and FQGNSA. CDR3 loop: CASSPGQGARGYTF. CDR3 DNA sequence: TGTGCCAGCAGCCCGGGACAGGGGGCGAGAGGCTACACCTTC.

V usage is TRBV13 and J usage is TRBJ1-2; 7 bases agree with TRBD1. The J segment lost 4 bases and the V segment lost 1 base, leaving 9 bases of the junction unmatched. The CDR3 is made up of 16 amino acids. Germline lookup yields CDR1 PRHDT and CDR2 FYEKMQ (reference sequence). The CDR3 here is CASSLALTGRAYGYTF. In DNA form, the CDR3 reads TGTGCCAGCAGCTTAGCCCTGACAGGGCGCGCCTATGGCTACACCTTC.

The chain has TRBV11-3 and TRBJ2-3, with 7 bases matching TRBD2. The CDR3 has 15 amino acids. The V segment lost 0 bases and the J segment 1 base; nucleotides outside the gene matches: 1. Germline assignment: CDR1 SGHNT and CDR2 YENEEA. Written as DNA, the CDR3 is TGTGCCAGCAGCTTAGAGGGGAGGGGCACAGATACGCAGTATTTT. Amino acids: CASSLEGRGTDTQYF.

CDR3 in DNA: TGTGCCAGCAGCGTAGCGTCCAGGGCCTCCAACTATGGCTACACCTTC. Residues: CASSVASRASNYGYTF. The chain joins TRBV9 to TRBJ1-2, with a weak D call TRBD1 (5 bases). Germline lookup yields CDR1 SGDLS and CDR2 YYNGEE. The CDR3 contains 16 residues. Trimming pared 0 bases from V and 2 bases from J, leaving 14 bases between.

V gene TRBV5-6 combines with J gene TRBJ1-5; D perhaps matches TRBD1 (6 bases). CDR1 and CDR2 (germline): SGHDT, YYEEEE. This CDR3 has 15 amino acids. Trimming removed 1 base from V and 5 bases from J, with 13 bases in between. The CDR3 nucleotides are TGTGCCAGCAGCTTGCTTCGGGGACATGATCAGCCCCAGCATTTT. Translating gives CASSLLRGHDQPQHF.

This chain uses TRBV6-5 with TRBJ2-6, with D perhaps TRBD1 or TRBD2 (7 bases each). Germline CDR1 and CDR2: MNHEY and SVGAGI. There are 15 residues in the CDR3. Trimming left V 10 bases short and J 2 bases short, with 15 bases between. Here the CDR3 DNA reads TGTGCCACCCATTCAGGGGGGGCTGGGGCCAACGTCCTGACTTTC. It encodes CATHSGGAGANVLTF.

The chain joins TRBV10-3 to TRBJ1-3; maybe TRBD1 (5 bases). This CDR3 has 14 residues. V was clipped by 9 bases and J by 6 bases, with 18 bases between them. The germline V gene has CDR1 ENHRY and CDR2 SYGVKD. CDR3 residues: CAIQGTFHPNTIYF. For the CDR3, the DNA is TGTGCCATTCAAGGGACTTTCCACCCAAACACCATATATTTT.

The chain combines TRBV6-1 with TRBJ1-1; no firm D call. This CDR3 comprises 12 residues. In germline, CDR1 is MNHNS, CDR2 SASEGT. V lost 3 bases, J lost 13 bases, and 15 bases lay in between. The CDR3 loop is CASSDRERKGFF. The CDR3 DNA sequence: TGTGCCAGCAGTGACCGGGAAAGAAAGGGTTTCTTT.

This clone was seen more than once but under ten times. This sequence joins TRBV6-6 and TRBJ1-3; the D is unclear. This CDR3 comprises 15 residues. V was pared by 4 bases and J by 1 base, with 11 bases between. Germline CDR1 is MNHNY and CDR2 is SVGAGI (reference sequence). The CDR3 bases are TGTGCCAGCAGTTCCTCTCGCATTTCTGGAAACACCATATATTTT. This codes for CASSSSRISGNTIYF.

This clone was detected only once. The chain uses TRBV7-6 and TRBJ1-5, with D uncertain. V was clipped by 5 bases and J by 2 bases, with 7 bases between them. Per germline, CDR1 SGHVS and CDR2 FNYEAQ. There are 13 residues in the CDR3. Here the CDR3 DNA reads TGTGCCAGCAGCGGATCGGGCAATCAGCCCCAGCATTTT. Amino acid sequence: CASSGSGNQPQHF.

The chain recombines TRBV6-1 with TRBJ2-5; D ambiguous. Trimming removed 3 bases at V and 1 base at J, with 6 bases between. The germline CDR1 and CDR2 sequences are MNHNS and SASEGT. The CDR3 loop spans 13 amino acids. CDR3 in DNA: TGTGCCAGCAGTGAGCGACTCCAAGAGACCCAGTACTTC. Protein: CASSERLQETQYF.